Sequencing of this TCR beta chain was carried out in a study of T cells in localized non-small cell lung cancer. Findings of the study overall: Increased T cell density in blood showed an association with longer overall survival. Among the tissues sampled, uninvolved adjacent lung had the highest T cell clonality, above tumor. Across samples, adjacent lung featured a median roughly 50 of the top 100 tumor clones. Multi-region tumor sequencing was not done, so intratumor heterogeneity could not be excluded.

Trimming pared 1 base from V and 5 bases from J, leaving 6 bases between. The CDR3 extends over 13 amino acids. Germline-derived CDR1 and CDR2 are SGHAT and FQNNGV. This table comes from immunoSEQ multiplex PCR, and its TCRdb copy is limited to in-frame clones, with some not included. The table shows fewer than 50,000 clones, with more than 80% occurring only once. Concerning this clone itself: Its antigen is not identified.

The chain is built from TRBV11-2 and TRBJ1-5; D remains ambiguous. The source of this sequence is a male donor aged 60 or over with stage II lung adenocarcinoma. Sequencing was performed on peripheral blood mononuclear cells, taken before any cancer treatment. The DNA for the CDR3 is TGTGCCAGCAGCTTAGTGCCCGATCAGCCCCAGCATTTT. Translation: CASSLVPDQPQHF.